This note documents a single TCR beta chain sequence. The table came from immunoSEQ multiplex PCR; TCRdb's copy has only in-frame clones and leaves some out. The sample records roughly 120,000 clones, 80% to 90% being singletons. These data belong to a study of control samples from healthy donors and cancer patients. CDR1 is MGHRA and CDR2 is YSYEKL in the germline V gene. This CDR3 region has 17 residues. V lost 6 bases and J 0 bases, leaving 17 bases between the germline ends. This receptor was identified in a man aged 30 to 45 in good health. This sequence joins TRBV4-1 and TRBJ2-2; tentatively, D is TRBD1 or TRBD2 (5 bases each). The specimen sequenced was blood. The CDR3 bases are TGCGCCAGCAGTAAACGGGGTACAGGTGCGAACACCGGGGAGCTGTTTTTT. This gives the protein CASSKRGTGANTGELFF.